What follows are 5 T cell receptor beta chains derived from one specimen sequenced in a study of cytomegalovirus exposure and HLA in healthy donors (dated by TCRdb to about 2017). Library preparation employed the immunoSEQ multiplex PCR assay. For the multiplex PCR, a mixture combining 60 forward primers for TCR Vbeta segments and 13 reverse primers for TCR Jbeta segments was used. TCRdb stores this immuneACCESS table with in-frame sequences only. Part of the clones is absent; in the studies checked, under half of the shortfall reflects unresolved V genes, and no reason is known for the rest. The sample includes about 180,000 clones, with about 85% observed a single time. The ten largest account for 1% of the sample. The sequenced sample was PBMCs. These receptor sequences come from a boy younger than 10 in good health and CMV-seronegative.

The chain joins TRBV6-5 to TRBJ2-2; D possibly corresponds to TRBD2 (6 bases). Germline CDR1 is MNHEY and CDR2 is SVGAGI. V was clipped by 8 bases and J by 6 bases, with 13 bases between them. The CDR3 consists of 13 residues. The chain's CDR3 is CASGASGSGELFF. CDR3 DNA: TGTGCCAGCGGAGCCAGCGGGTCCGGGGAGCTGTTTTTT.

The CDR3 sequence is CASSLTRNEKLFF. The CDR3 DNA reads TGTGCCAGCAGCTTAACAAGAAATGAAAAACTGTTTTTT. The rearrangement links TRBV13 to TRBJ1-4, with no clear D. This CDR3 has 13 amino acids. The germline CDR1 and CDR2 sequences are PRHDT and FYEKMQ (reference sequence). Deletions cut 2 bases from V and 5 bases from J, with 6 bases between.

This chain uses TRBV4-2 with TRBJ1-4, with a tentative D call TRBD1 (5 bases). The V gene's germline CDR1 is LGHNA and CDR2 YNFKEQ. V was clipped by 4 bases and J by 7 bases, with 10 bases between them. CDR3 length: 13 amino acids. The CDR3 DNA sequence: TGTGCCAGCAGCCGGGGGGTTGGTGAAAAACTGTTTTTT. Protein product: CASSRGVGEKLFF.

The rearrangement links TRBV2 to TRBJ1-6; TRBD1 aligns across 9 bases. V shed 6 bases and J 7 bases; nucleotides not matched to a gene: 7. Germline CDR1 is SNHLY and CDR2 is FYNNEI. The length of the CDR3 is 15 residues. CDR3 sequence: CASRGPTGGNSPLHF. The CDR3 DNA reads as TGTGCCAGCAGGGGACCGACAGGGGGAAATTCACCCCTCCACTTT.

The count of this clone is one. This rearrangement joins TRBV28 to TRBJ2-6; D gene ambiguous. There are 12 residues in the CDR3. The V gene's germline CDR1 is MDHEN and CDR2 SYDVKM. The V gene lost 8 bases and the J gene lost 5 bases, with 7 bases spanning the gap. The CDR3 nucleotides are TGTGCCAGCGGTCTAAGGGCCAACGTCCTGACTTTC. Amino acids: CASGLRANVLTF.